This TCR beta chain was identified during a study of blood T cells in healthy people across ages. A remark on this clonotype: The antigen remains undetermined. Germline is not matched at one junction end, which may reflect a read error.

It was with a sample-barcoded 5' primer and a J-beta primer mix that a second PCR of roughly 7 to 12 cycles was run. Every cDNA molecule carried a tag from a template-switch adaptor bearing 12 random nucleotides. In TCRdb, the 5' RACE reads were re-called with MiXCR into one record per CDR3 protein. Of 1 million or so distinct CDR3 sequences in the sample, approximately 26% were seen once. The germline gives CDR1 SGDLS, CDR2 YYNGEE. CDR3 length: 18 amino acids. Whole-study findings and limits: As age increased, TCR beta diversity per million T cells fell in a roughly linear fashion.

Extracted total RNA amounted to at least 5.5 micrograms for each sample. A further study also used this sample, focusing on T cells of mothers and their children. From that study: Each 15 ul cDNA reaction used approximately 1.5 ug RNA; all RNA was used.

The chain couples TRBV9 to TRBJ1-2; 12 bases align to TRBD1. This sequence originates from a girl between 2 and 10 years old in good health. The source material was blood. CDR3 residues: CASSAFAGQGARGYGCTF. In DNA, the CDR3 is TGTGCCAGCAGCGCCTTTGCGGGACAGGGGGCGCGCGGCTATGGCTGCACCTTC.